These 12 T cell receptor beta chains came from one sample sequenced in a study of response to subunit inactivated influenza vaccine. TCRdb recomputed calls from the RT-PCR reads with MiXCR, one row per CDR3 protein. The data hold about half a million distinct CDR3 sequences, with 25% observed a single time. This sample comprised CD4+ T cells sorted from PBMCs, obtained 5 days after vaccination. The receptors come from a man between 45 and 60 years old who received an inactivated influenza vaccine.

Notes on this clonotype: The germline gene is not matched at one end of the junction; a read error may be the cause. The V and J genes are TRBV12-3 or TRBV12-4 and TRBJ2-1; D may correspond to TRBD1 or TRBD2 (5 bases each). This CDR3 region has 11 residues. The CDR3 reads CASSSRDLGNF. CDR3 DNA: TGTGCCAGCAGTTCCCGGGACCTAGGCAACTTC.

V and J are TRBV7-9 and TRBJ2-1, with 7 bases fitting TRBD1. Trimming removed 5 bases from V and 4 bases from J; junction bases left unmatched: 11. In germline, CDR1 is SEHNR, CDR2 FQNEAQ (reference sequence). The CDR3 spans 16 residues. The CDR3 loop reads CASSDAPGQRYNEQFF. The CDR3 nucleotides are TGTGCCAGCAGCGATGCACCGGGACAGAGATACAATGAGCAGTTCTTC.

A remark on this clonotype: This may be a read error, as it is one base from a much larger clone. V and J are TRBV20-1 and TRBJ1-1; 7 nucleotides line up with TRBD1. This CDR3 region has 13 residues. Unmatched junction bases numbered 2, after V lost 4 bases and J lost 0 bases. Germline values: CDR1 DFQATT, CDR2 SNEGSKA (reference sequence). The CDR3 reads CSAMDRLNTEAFF. As DNA, the CDR3 is TGCAGTGCTATGGACAGGTTGAACACTGAAGCTTTCTTT.

This rearrangement joins TRBV13 to TRBJ2-5, with D possibly matching TRBD2 (5 bases). The CDR3 sequence is 14 residues long. V lost 5 bases to trimming and J lost 5 bases, with 15 bases between them. The germline V gene has CDR1 PRHDT and CDR2 FYEKMQ (reference sequence). The CDR3 DNA reads TGTGCCAGCAGCAGACCCGGGGTCCAGGAGACCCAGTACTTC. Translating it yields CASSRPGVQETQYF.

The chain combines TRBV10-3 with TRBJ2-2; the D gene could be TRBD1 or TRBD2 (6 bases each). Between the trimmed V and J ends, which lost 2 bases and 2 bases, there was a span of 15 bases. Per the germline V gene, CDR1 is ENHRY and CDR2 is SYGVKD. The CDR3 contains 17 residues. The CDR3 nucleotides read TGTGCCATCAGTGAGGTTCGGGGGCTTGGAAACACCGGGGAGCTGTTTTTT. Protein: CAISEVRGLGNTGELFF.

Here the CDR3 DNA reads TGTGCCAGCAGGGAAGCCGGGACACCGAACACCGGGGAGCTGTTTTTT. This gives the protein CASREAGTPNTGELFF. The chain employs TRBV7-9 and TRBJ2-2; TRBD1 might be the D (6 bases). The CDR3 has 16 residues. Trimming cost V 6 bases and J 0 bases, with 14 bases left between them. From germline, CDR1 is SEHNR and CDR2 FQNEAQ (reference sequence).

This chain uses TRBV18 with TRBJ1-4; D not certain. Trimming cost V 2 bases and J 8 bases, with 24 bases left between them. The CDR3 contains 18 residues. CDR1 and CDR2 (germline): KGHSH, LQKENI. The CDR3 sequence is CASSPAGSPVRAYEKLFF. The CDR3 nucleotides read TGTGCCAGCTCACCAGCCGGGTCCCCGGTCCGAGCGTACGAAAAACTGTTTTTT.

The chain joins TRBV5-1 to TRBJ2-3; 7 bases line up with TRBD1. The CDR3 length is 13 residues. V dropped 0 bases and J dropped 14; count of bases not matched to a gene: 9. Per germline, CDR1 SGHRS and CDR2 YFSETQ. CDR3 sequence reads: CASSLVSGTEGYF. The DNA of the CDR3 is TGCGCCAGCAGCTTGGTATCCGGGACAGAGGGGTATTTT.

V and J are TRBV12-3 or TRBV12-4 and TRBJ2-7, with D tentatively TRBD2 (6 bases). Trimming took off 5 bases at V and 2 bases at J, with 16 bases between the two ends. This CDR3 contains 15 residues. The DNA for the CDR3 is TGTGCCAGCAGTACGGACTATACCCCAACCTACGAGCAGTACTTC. Translation: CASSTDYTPTYEQYF.

This clonotype was observed a handful of times. The chain recombines TRBV10-3 with TRBJ2-7, with a tentative D call TRBD1 (6 bases). The CDR3 runs 15 residues. The germline gives CDR1 ENHRY, CDR2 SYGVKD. Trimming shortened V by 0 bases and J by 2 bases, and 11 bases separated the two germline ends. In DNA form, the CDR3 reads TGTGCCATCAGTGAGTCCCAGGGGCGAACCTACGAGCAGTACTTC. Translation: CAISESQGRTYEQYF.

This chain links TRBV29-1 with TRBJ2-2; TRBD2 aligns across 8 bases. CDR1 is SQVTM and CDR2 is ANQGSEA in the germline V gene. The V gene end was trimmed by 3 bases and the J gene end by 2 bases; junction bases not matched to a gene: 8. This CDR3 has 16 residues. The CDR3 DNA reads TGCAGCGTTGAGGCTGCGGGGGGTCCCAACACCGGGGAGCTGTTTTTT. Translation gives CSVEAAGGPNTGELFF.

The rearrangement joins TRBV5-1 to TRBJ1-1; TRBD1 matches 9 bases. This CDR3 comprises 17 residues. Germline CDR1 is SGHRS and CDR2 is YFSETQ. J lost 4 bases, V lost 3 bases, and 13 bases had no gene match. The DNA of the CDR3 is TGCGCCAGCAGCTCTGGGACAGGGTCGGTGATAGGCACTGAAGCTTTCTTT. This codes for CASSSGTGSVIGTEAFF.